This paragraph covers one TCR beta chain sequence. What it binds is not known. Healthy donors had no documented immune events, such as infections, while sampled. CDR3 size: 16 residues. Per the germline V gene, CDR1 is LNHNV and CDR2 is YYDKDF (reference sequence). The V segment lost 5 bases and the J segment 4 bases; nucleotides outside the gene matches: 13. Assay: immunoSEQ multiplex PCR; the TCRdb copy retains only in-frame clones and omits some. Among approximately 100,000 clones listed, around 89% were seen once. The record originates from a study of identifying expanded T cells in peripheral blood. Study-wide results and caveats: Variance in clone template counts between approximately 2-week samples significantly increased with total template count across all healthy donors.

The sample consisted of blood. This receptor was obtained from a person aged 18 to 75 in good health. The V gene is TRBV15, the J gene TRBJ1-2; TRBD1 agrees at 7 bases. The CDR3 loop reads CATSGGQVLGIYGYTF. The CDR3 nucleotides are TGTGCCACCAGCGGAGGACAGGTCCTCGGAATCTATGGCTACACCTTC.